This T cell receptor beta chain was recovered during a study of blood T cell repertoires in COVID-19. Across the study: T cells, B-cell-depleted T cells, or PBMCs provided the cDNA or gDNA that served as material.

Germline V lookup: CDR1 SGDLS, CDR2 YYNGEE. Trimming left V 1 base short and J 1 base short, with 5 bases between. CDR3 length: 13 residues. Clones were sequenced by immunoSEQ multiplex PCR, and TCRdb holds only the in-frame ones, with some missing. The table lists approximately 190,000 clones, 79% of them singletons, with 15% to 20% in the top ten. The sequence was collected from a man aged 55-75 years with active or convalescent COVID-19. This chain uses TRBV9 with TRBJ1-1; D is undetermined. The sequenced sample consisted of peripheral blood. The chain's CDR3 is CASSVNTNTEAFF. DNA of the CDR3: TGTGCCAGCAGCGTAAACACGAACACTGAAGCTTTCTTT.